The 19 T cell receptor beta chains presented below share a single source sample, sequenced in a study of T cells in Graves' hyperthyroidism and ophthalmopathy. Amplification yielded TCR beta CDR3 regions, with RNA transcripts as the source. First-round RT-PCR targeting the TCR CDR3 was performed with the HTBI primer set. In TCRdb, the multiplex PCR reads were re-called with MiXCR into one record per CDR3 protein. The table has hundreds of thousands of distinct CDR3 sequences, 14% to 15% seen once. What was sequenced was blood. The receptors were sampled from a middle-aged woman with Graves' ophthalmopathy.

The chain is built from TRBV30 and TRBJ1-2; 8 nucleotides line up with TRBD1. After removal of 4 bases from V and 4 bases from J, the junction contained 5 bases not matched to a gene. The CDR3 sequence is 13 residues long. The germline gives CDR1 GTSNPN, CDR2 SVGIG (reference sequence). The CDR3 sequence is CAWKDREGYGYTF. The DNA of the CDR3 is TGTGCCTGGAAGGACAGGGAGGGCTATGGCTACACCTTC.

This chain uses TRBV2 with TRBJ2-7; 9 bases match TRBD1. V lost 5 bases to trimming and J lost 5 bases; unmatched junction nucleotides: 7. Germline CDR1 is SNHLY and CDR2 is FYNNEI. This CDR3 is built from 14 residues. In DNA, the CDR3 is TGTGCCAGCAGTCGGGACAGGGTTAACCACGAGCAGTACTTC. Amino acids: CASSRDRVNHEQYF.

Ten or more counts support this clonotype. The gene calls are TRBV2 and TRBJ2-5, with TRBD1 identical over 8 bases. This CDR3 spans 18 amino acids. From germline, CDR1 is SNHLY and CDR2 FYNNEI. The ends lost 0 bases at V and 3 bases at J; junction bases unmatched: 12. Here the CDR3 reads CASSEATAIRDRKETQYF. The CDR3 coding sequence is TGTGCCAGCAGTGAAGCCACAGCTATCCGGGACAGGAAAGAGACCCAGTACTTC.

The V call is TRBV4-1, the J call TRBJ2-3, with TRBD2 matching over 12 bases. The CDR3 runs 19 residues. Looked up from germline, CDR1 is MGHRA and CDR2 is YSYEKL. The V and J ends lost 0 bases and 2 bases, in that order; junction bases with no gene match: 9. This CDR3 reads CASSQERTSGTIFTDTQYF. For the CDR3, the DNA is TGCGCCAGCAGCCAAGAAAGGACTAGCGGGACCATATTCACAGATACGCAGTATTTT.

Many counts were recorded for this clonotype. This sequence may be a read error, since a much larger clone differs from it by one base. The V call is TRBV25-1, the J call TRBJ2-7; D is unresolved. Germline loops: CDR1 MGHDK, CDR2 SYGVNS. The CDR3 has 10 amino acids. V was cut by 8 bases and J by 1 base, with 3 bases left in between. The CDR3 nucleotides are TGTGCCAGCGAGTCCTACGAGCAGTACTTC. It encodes CASESYEQYF.

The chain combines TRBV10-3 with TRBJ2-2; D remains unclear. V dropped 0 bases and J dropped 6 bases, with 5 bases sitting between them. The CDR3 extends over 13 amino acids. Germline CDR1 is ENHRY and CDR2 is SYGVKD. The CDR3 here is CAISESYAGELFF. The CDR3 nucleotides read TGTGCCATCAGTGAGTCCTACGCCGGGGAGCTGTTTTTT.

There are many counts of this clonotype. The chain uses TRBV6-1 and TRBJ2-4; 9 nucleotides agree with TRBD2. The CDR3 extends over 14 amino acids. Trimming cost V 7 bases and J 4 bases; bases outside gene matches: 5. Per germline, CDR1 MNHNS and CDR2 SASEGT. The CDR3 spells CASTSTSGKNIQYF. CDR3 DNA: TGTGCCAGCACGTCCACTAGCGGGAAAAACATTCAGTACTTC.

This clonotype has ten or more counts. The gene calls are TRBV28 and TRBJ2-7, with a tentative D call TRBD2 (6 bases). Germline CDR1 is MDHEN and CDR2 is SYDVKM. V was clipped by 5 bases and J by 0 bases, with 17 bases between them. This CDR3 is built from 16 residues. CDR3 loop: CASSPWLASFSYEQYF. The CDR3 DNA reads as TGTGCCAGCAGTCCCTGGCTAGCGAGCTTCTCCTACGAGCAGTACTTC.

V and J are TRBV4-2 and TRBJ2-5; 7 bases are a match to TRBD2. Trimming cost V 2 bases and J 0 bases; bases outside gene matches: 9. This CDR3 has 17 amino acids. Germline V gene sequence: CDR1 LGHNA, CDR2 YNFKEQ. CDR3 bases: TGTGCCAGCAGCCAACGCGAGGGACTACCGTACCAAGAGACCCAGTACTTC. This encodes CASSQREGLPYQETQYF.

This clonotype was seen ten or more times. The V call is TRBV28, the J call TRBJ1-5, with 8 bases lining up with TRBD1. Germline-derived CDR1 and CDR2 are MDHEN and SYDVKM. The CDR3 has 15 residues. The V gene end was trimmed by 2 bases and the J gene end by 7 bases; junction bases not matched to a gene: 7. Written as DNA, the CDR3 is TGTGCCAGCAGTTTAAGCGACAGGGGAAGGCAGCCCCAGCATTTT. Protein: CASSLSDRGRQPQHF.

The CDR3 DNA is TGTGCCAGCCATGGCGGTGAGACCCAGTACTTC. Translated: CASHGGETQYF. The chain links TRBV12-3 or TRBV12-4 to TRBJ2-5; D call uncertain. V was cut by 8 bases and J by 5 bases, with 9 bases left in between. This CDR3 spans 11 amino acids.

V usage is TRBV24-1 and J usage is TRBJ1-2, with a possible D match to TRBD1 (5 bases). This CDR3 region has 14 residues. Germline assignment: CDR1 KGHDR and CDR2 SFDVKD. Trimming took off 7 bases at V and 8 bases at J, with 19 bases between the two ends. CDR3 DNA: TGTGCCACCAGCCCTCCCGACAGCTACAACGGCTACACCTTC. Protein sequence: CATSPPDSYNGYTF.

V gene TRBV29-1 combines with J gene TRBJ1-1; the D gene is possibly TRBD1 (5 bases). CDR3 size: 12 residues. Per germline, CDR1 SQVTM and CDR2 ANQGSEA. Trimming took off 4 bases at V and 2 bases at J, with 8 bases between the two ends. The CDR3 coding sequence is TGCAGCGTTGGACAGCTTAACACTGAAGCTTTCTTT. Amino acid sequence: CSVGQLNTEAFF.

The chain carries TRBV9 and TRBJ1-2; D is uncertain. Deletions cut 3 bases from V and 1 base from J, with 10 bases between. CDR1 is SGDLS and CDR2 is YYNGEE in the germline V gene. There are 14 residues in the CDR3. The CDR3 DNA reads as TGTGCCAGCAGCGGCCCGGCATTTAACTATGGCTACACCTTC. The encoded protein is CASSGPAFNYGYTF.

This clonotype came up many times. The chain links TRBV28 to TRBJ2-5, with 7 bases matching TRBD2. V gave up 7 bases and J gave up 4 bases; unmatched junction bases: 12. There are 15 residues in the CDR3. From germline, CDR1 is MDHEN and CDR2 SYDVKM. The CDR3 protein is CASNRRAGIRETQYF. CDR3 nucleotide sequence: TGTGCCAGCAACCGACGAGCGGGAATTAGAGAGACCCAGTACTTC.

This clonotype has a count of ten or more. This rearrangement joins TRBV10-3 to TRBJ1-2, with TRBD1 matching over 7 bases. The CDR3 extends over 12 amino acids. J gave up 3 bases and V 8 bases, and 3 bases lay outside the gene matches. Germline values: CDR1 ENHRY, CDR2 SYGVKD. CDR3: CAIGQGDYGYTF. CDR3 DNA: TGTGCCATCGGGCAGGGGGACTATGGCTACACCTTC.

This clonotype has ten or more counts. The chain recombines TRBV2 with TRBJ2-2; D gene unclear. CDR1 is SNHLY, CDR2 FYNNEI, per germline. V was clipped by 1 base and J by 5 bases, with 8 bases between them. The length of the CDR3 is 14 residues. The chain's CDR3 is CASSEDRVTGELFF. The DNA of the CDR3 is TGTGCCAGCAGTGAAGATCGGGTTACCGGGGAGCTGTTTTTT.

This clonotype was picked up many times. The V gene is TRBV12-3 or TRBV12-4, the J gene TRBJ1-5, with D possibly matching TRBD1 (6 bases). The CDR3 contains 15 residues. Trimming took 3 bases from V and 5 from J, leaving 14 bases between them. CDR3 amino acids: CASSFGQGRYQPQHF. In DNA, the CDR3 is TGTGCCAGCAGTTTCGGGCAGGGGCGTTATCAGCCCCAGCATTTT.

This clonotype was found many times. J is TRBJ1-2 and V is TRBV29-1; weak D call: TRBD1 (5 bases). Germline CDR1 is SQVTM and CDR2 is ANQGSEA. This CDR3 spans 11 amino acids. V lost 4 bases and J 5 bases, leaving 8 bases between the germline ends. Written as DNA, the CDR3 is TGCAGCGTTGCAGGGACGTATGGCTACACCTTC. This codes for CSVAGTYGYTF. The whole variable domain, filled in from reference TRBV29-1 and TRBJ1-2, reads SAVISQKPSRDICQRGTSLTIQCQVDSQVTMMFWYRQQPGQSLTLIATANQGSEATYESGFVIDKFPISRPNLTFSTLTVSNMSPEDSSIYLCSVAGTYGYTFGSGTRLTVV.